Sequencing of this T cell receptor (beta chain) was carried out in a study of STAT5B mutations in CD4+ large granular lymphocyte leukemia. Libraries were prepared by immunoSEQ multiplex PCR; TCRdb keeps only in-frame clonotypes and omits some of them. Of approximately 36,000 clones listed, around 72% are singletons. The CDR3 sequence is 13 residues long. Trimming shortened V by 8 bases and J by 3 bases, and 12 bases separated the two germline ends. Germline V gives CDR1 LNHDA, CDR2 SQIVND (reference sequence). The chain joins TRBV19 to TRBJ2-3, with D possibly TRBD1 on 7 matching bases. This TCR was sampled from a human donor in good health. Material for sequencing was CD4+ T cells from blood buffy coats. CDR3 region: CASQGGGTDTQYF. CDR3 nucleotides: TGTGCCAGTCAGGGGGGAGGTACAGATACGCAGTATTTT.